Below, 26 T cell receptor beta chains from the same sample are listed, as sequenced in a study of T-cell reconstitution after alpha-beta-depleted transplantation in children. Molecular barcoding with unique molecular identifiers was used for the TCRbeta library. TCRdb recomputed calls from the PCR reads with MiXCR, one row per CDR3 protein. Of about 310,000 distinct CDR3 sequences listed, approximately 23% are singletons. Specimen: PBMCs, mostly from graft donor cells, collected 180 days after TCRalphabeta/CD19-depleted stem cell transplant. These receptor sequences come from a male patient between 10 and 17 years old who had a stem cell transplant for acute lymphoblastic leukemia, so the T cells may come from the graft donor.

This chain connects TRBV25-1 to TRBJ2-7; no definite D call. V lost 1 base and J lost 6, with 4 bases in between. Germline V lookup: CDR1 MGHDK, CDR2 SYGVNS. The CDR3 consists of 11 residues. DNA of the CDR3: TGTGCCAGCAGTGAATCTGCCGAGCAGTACTTC. It translates to CASSESAEQYF.

Turning to this clonotype: The conserved final phenylalanine or tryptophan is absent from the CDR3, which likely points to a read error. This chain joins TRBV30 and TRBJ2-7; the match to TRBD1 covers 10 bases. The CDR3 extends over 16 amino acids. Per the germline V gene, CDR1 is GTSNPN and CDR2 is SVGIG (reference sequence). V was clipped by 2 bases and J by 3 bases; unmatched bases: 10. The CDR3 DNA is TGTGCCTGGAGTCCGGGGACAGGGGTTCCCTACTACGAGCAGTACCTC. This translates into CAWSPGTGVPYYEQYL.

The chain uses TRBV10-3 and TRBJ2-3; D might be TRBD2 (6 bases). CDR1 and CDR2 (germline): ENHRY, SYGVKD. The V end lost 3 bases, the J end lost 8 bases, and 12 bases lay between the germline ends. The CDR3 length is 13 residues. DNA of the CDR3: TGTGCCATCAGTGACGCCGGGACTTCTACGCAGTATTTT. Its translation is CAISDAGTSTQYF.

This clonotype appeared a few times. The chain links TRBV4-2 to TRBJ2-7, with D possibly being TRBD2 (6 bases). Per the germline V gene, CDR1 is LGHNA and CDR2 is YNFKEQ. The CDR3 loop spans 16 amino acids. Between the trimmed V and J ends, which lost 0 bases and 0 bases, there was a span of 12 bases. DNA for the CDR3: TGTGCCAGCAGCCAAGATCCCAGGGACTTCTCCTACGAGCAGTACTTC. Translated, it gives CASSQDPRDFSYEQYF.

The chain employs TRBV19 and TRBJ1-3; D gene unclear. V was clipped by 3 bases and J by 0 bases, with 9 bases between them. The CDR3 is 15 amino acids. CDR1 is LNHDA and CDR2 is SQIVND in the germline V gene (reference sequence). In DNA, the CDR3 is TGTGCCAGTAGTATGGCCGGCCTCTCTGGAAACACCATATATTTT. Its protein is CASSMAGLSGNTIYF.

The J gene is TRBJ2-1, the V gene TRBV7-6; D gene unclear. V was cut by 5 bases and J by 7 bases, with 9 bases left in between. In germline, CDR1 is SGHVS, CDR2 FNYEAQ. CDR3 length: 12 amino acids. DNA for the CDR3: TGTGCCAGCAGCGAGATGGGAAATGAGCAGTTCTTC. Its protein is CASSEMGNEQFF.

V usage is TRBV14 and J usage is TRBJ2-7, with D possibly being TRBD1 (6 bases). Germline loops: CDR1 SGHDN, CDR2 FVKESK. V was trimmed by 4 bases and J by 3 bases, leaving 13 bases between them. There are 14 residues in the CDR3. The CDR3 nucleotides are TGTGCCAGCAGCCGGATTGTAGGGGGCTACGAGCAGTACTTC. Amino acid sequence: CASSRIVGGYEQYF. Filled out from reference TRBV14 and TRBJ2-7, the complete variable domain reads EAGVTQFPSHSVIEKGQTVTLRCDPISGHDNLYWYRRVMGKEIKFLLHFVKESKQDESGMPNNRFLAERTGGTYSTLKVQPAELEDSGVYFCASSRIVGGYEQYFGPGTRLTVT.

This clonotype has just a few counts. This rearrangement joins TRBV25-1 to TRBJ2-2; unclear D gene. V was cut by 2 bases and J by 10 bases, with 11 bases left in between. Germline-derived CDR1 and CDR2 are MGHDK and SYGVNS. The CDR3 loop spans 13 amino acids. The CDR3 protein is CASSELPGKELFF. The CDR3, as DNA: TGTGCCAGCAGTGAACTGCCGGGCAAGGAGCTGTTTTTT.

This chain connects TRBV5-1 to TRBJ2-7, with D perhaps TRBD1 or TRBD2 (6 bases each). V dropped 0 bases and J dropped 6 bases, with 19 bases sitting between them. This CDR3 has 16 residues. From germline, CDR1 is SGHRS and CDR2 YFSETQ. This CDR3 is CASSLGPRGAQSEQYF. The CDR3 coding sequence is TGCGCCAGCAGCTTGGGACCGAGGGGGGCGCAAAGCGAGCAGTACTTC.

The sample holds many counts of this clonotype. Germline and junction disagree at one end, which may indicate a read error. The chain employs TRBV5-1 and TRBJ2-5, with 7 bases lining up with TRBD2. The CDR3 consists of 13 residues. Germline lookup yields CDR1 SGHRS and CDR2 YFSETQ. The CDR3 is CASSFGGQETQYF. CDR3 in DNA: TGTGCCAGCAGCTTCGGGGGGCAAGAGACCCAGTACTTC.

In this sample, this clonotype turned up a few times. At one end the junction does not follow the germline gene, possibly because of a read error. V is TRBV4-2 and J is TRBJ2-3; D perhaps matches TRBD1 (5 bases). The CDR3 covers 12 residues. Per germline, CDR1 LGHNA and CDR2 YNFKEQ. The CDR3: CASSQGPGPSNF. CDR3 DNA sequence: TGTGCCAGCAGCCAGGGGCCGGGTCCCTCGAATTTT.

About this clonotype: The junction departs from germline at one end; a sequencing error may be responsible. The chain couples TRBV20-1 to TRBJ1-2; D gene uncertain. The CDR3 is 11 residues long. CDR1 and CDR2 (germline): DFQATT, SNEGSKA (reference sequence). CDR3 residues: CSVSPPDGDTF. The DNA for the CDR3 is TGCAGTGTATCCCCCCCTGATGGCGACACCTTC.

This clonotype was counted a few times. The chain has TRBV19 and TRBJ2-1; D gene ambiguous. The CDR3 extends over 13 amino acids. V shed 0 bases and J shed 4 bases, with 4 bases lying between them. Germline CDR1 is LNHDA and CDR2 is SQIVND (reference sequence). CDR3 residues: CASSIDRYNEQFF. In nucleotides, the CDR3 is TGTGCCAGTAGTATAGACAGATACAATGAGCAGTTCTTC.

The V call is TRBV27, the J call TRBJ2-7; 8 bases line up with TRBD2. The CDR3 has 14 residues. CDR1 MNHEY and CDR2 SMNVEV come from the germline V gene (reference sequence). V was pared by 4 bases and J by 1 base, with 3 bases of the junction left unmatched. The CDR3 nucleotides are TGTGCCAGCAGTTGGAGCGGGAGTTCCTACGAGCAGTACTTC. This gives the protein CASSWSGSSYEQYF.

The J gene is TRBJ1-5, the V gene TRBV27; D remains unclear. CDR1 is MNHEY and CDR2 is SMNVEV in the germline V gene (reference sequence). The V end was cut by 3 bases, the J end by 6 bases, with 9 bases between. CDR3 length: 13 residues. Here the CDR3 reads CASSLGEGQPQHF. The CDR3 DNA is TGTGCCAGCAGTTTGGGTGAGGGTCAGCCCCAGCATTTT.

This clonotype was seen a few times. This chain uses TRBV7-2 with TRBJ2-7; possibly TRBD2 for D (6 bases). V was shortened by 1 base and J by 5 bases, with 12 bases between the two germline ends. CDR1 and CDR2 (germline): SGHTA, FQGNSA. The CDR3 extends over 14 amino acids. CDR3 residues: CASSLVGGRDEQYF. The CDR3 nucleotides are TGTGCCAGCAGCTTAGTGGGGGGACGGGACGAGCAGTACTTC. The full variable domain, rest sourced from reference TRBV7-2 and TRBJ2-7, is GAGVSQSPSNKVTEKGKDVELRCDPISGHTALYWYRQSLGQGLEFLIYFQGNSAPDKSGLPSDRFSAERTGGSVSTLTIQRTQQEDSAVYLCASSLVGGRDEQYFGPGTRLTVT.

The V call is TRBV5-1, the J call TRBJ1-1, with D tentatively TRBD1 (6 bases). Germline assignment: CDR1 SGHRS and CDR2 YFSETQ. The CDR3 consists of 14 residues. Trimming cost V 4 bases and J 5 bases, with 15 bases left between them. This CDR3 is CASSPTGYTTEAFF. The DNA for the CDR3 is TGCGCCAGCAGCCCAACAGGGTATACGACTGAAGCTTTCTTT.

V is TRBV6-4 and J is TRBJ2-3; TRBD2 matches 12 bases. Germline CDR1 MRHNA, CDR2 SNTAGT. The junction had 11 bases not matched to a gene; V was cut back by 2 bases and J by 2 bases. The CDR3 runs 19 residues. The DNA for the CDR3 is TGTGCCAGCAGTGACCAGGTGGGAGCTAGCGGGAGGGTCACAGATACGCAGTATTTT. It is translated as CASSDQVGASGRVTDTQYF.

This chain links TRBV29-1 with TRBJ2-7, with 7 positions matching TRBD1. Germline V CDR1 and CDR2: SQVTM, ANQGSEA. The CDR3 is 15 residues long. V gave up 3 bases and J gave up 1 base; unmatched junction bases: 9. The CDR3 here is CSVDSGQGVSYEQYF. The CDR3 coding sequence is TGCAGCGTTGACTCGGGGCAGGGGGTTTCCTACGAGCAGTACTTC.

This clonotype was picked up a small number of times. This rearrangement joins TRBV20-1 to TRBJ2-3; tentative D call: TRBD1 (7 bases). The CDR3 is 16 amino acids. V lost 3 bases and J 1 base, leaving 17 bases between the germline ends. Per germline, CDR1 DFQATT and CDR2 SNEGSKA (reference sequence). CDR3 residues: CSASGGRQGGTDTQYF. CDR3 coding DNA: TGCAGTGCTAGCGGGGGTCGACAGGGCGGCACAGATACGCAGTATTTT.

This clonotype was observed a handful of times. This chain joins TRBV20-1 and TRBJ2-2, with 7 bases fitting TRBD2. The CDR3 is made up of 15 amino acids. The ends lost 3 bases at V and 2 bases at J; junction bases unmatched: 6. CDR1 and CDR2 from the germline V gene are DFQATT and SNEGSKA (reference sequence). The CDR3 sequence: CSASGGRANTGELFF. DNA for the CDR3: TGCAGTGCTAGCGGGGGGAGGGCCAACACCGGGGAGCTGTTTTTT.

This clonotype was seen a handful of times. This chain links TRBV24-1 with TRBJ2-1; D is unclear. The CDR3 is 13 residues long. The ends were cut back, 2 bases at V and 10 bases at J, with 11 bases in the middle. Germline V gene lookup returns CDR1 KGHDR and CDR2 SFDVKD. The CDR3 loop is CATSDSSRSEQFF. CDR3 sequence (DNA): TGTGCCACCAGTGATTCGTCAAGGAGCGAGCAGTTCTTC.

The chain combines TRBV20-1 with TRBJ2-5; TRBD2 matches 7 bases. Losses at the gene ends were 2 bases for V and 4 bases for J; bases not matched to a gene: 7. Germline V gene sequence: CDR1 DFQATT, CDR2 SNEGSKA (reference sequence). The CDR3 extends over 14 amino acids. The CDR3 loop reads CSARQVGLGETQYF. The CDR3 nucleotides are TGCAGTGCTAGACAGGTTGGACTAGGAGAGACCCAGTACTTC.

This clonotype was seen more than once but under ten times. The chain combines TRBV4-1 with TRBJ2-7, with D perhaps TRBD2 (6 bases). This CDR3 contains 13 residues. CDR1 and CDR2 (germline): MGHRA, YSYEKL. Between the trimmed V and J ends, which lost 5 bases and 2 bases, there was a span of 10 bases. The CDR3 DNA sequence: TGCGCCAGCAGCGGACTATTTGCCTACGAGCAGTACTTC. This sequence encodes CASSGLFAYEQYF.

This chain links TRBV29-1 with TRBJ2-5, with TRBD2 matching over 7 bases. Germline V gene lookup returns CDR1 SQVTM and CDR2 ANQGSEA. This CDR3 comprises 14 residues. The junction had 11 bases not matched to a gene; V was cut back by 7 bases and J by 3 bases. The CDR3 sequence: CSGAGGVGEETQYF. CDR3 DNA: TGCAGCGGCGCTGGGGGGGTGGGAGAAGAGACCCAGTACTTC.

The rearrangement joins TRBV5-1 to TRBJ2-2, with D possibly matching TRBD2 (6 bases). Germline V gives CDR1 SGHRS, CDR2 YFSETQ. Trimming removed 5 bases from V and 4 bases from J, with 18 bases in between. The CDR3 sequence is 16 residues long. The chain's CDR3 is CASSSGLADPTGELFF. CDR3 nucleotides: TGCGCCAGCAGTTCGGGGTTAGCGGATCCCACCGGGGAGCTGTTTTTT.